The next 9 T cell receptor beta chains were all read from a single sample in a study of blood T cells in healthy people across ages. The use of a sample-barcoded 5' primer and a J-beta primer mix characterized a second PCR of roughly 6 to 11 cycles. Using its own MiXCR run on the 5' RACE reads, TCRdb lists one record per CDR3 protein. The data contain approximately 780,000 distinct CDR3 sequences, about 26% of them seen just once; the ten biggest clones take up under 3%. These data were also reused for a study on T cells of mothers and their children.

Sequenced sample: blood. These receptors were taken from a boy between 10 and 17 years old in good health.

This clonotype was detected ten times or more. The chain joins TRBV13 to TRBJ2-7; 11 bases are a match to TRBD1. The ends lost 5 bases at V and 4 bases at J; junction bases unmatched: 7. Germline V CDR1 and CDR2: PRHDT, FYEKMQ (reference sequence). The CDR3 runs 15 residues. In nucleotides, the CDR3 is TGTGCCAGCAGCAGCCGGACAGGGGGCGTTTACGAGCAGTACTTC. It yields the protein CASSSRTGGVYEQYF. The whole variable domain, remainder taken from reference TRBV13 and TRBJ2-7, is AAGVIQSPRHLIKEKRETATLKCYPIPRHDTVYWYQQGPGQDPQFLISFYEKMQSDKGSIPDRFSAQQFSDYHSELNMSSLELGDSALYFCASSSRTGGVYEQYFGPGTRLTVT.

In this sample, this clonotype turned up a few times. CDR3 DNA: TGCAGTGCTGGTACTAGGGCCAAAAACATTCAGTACTTC. As protein: CSAGTRAKNIQYF. The chain has TRBV20-1 and TRBJ2-4, with D tentatively TRBD2 (5 bases). Trimming removed 5 bases from V and 1 base from J, with 9 bases in between. Germline loops: CDR1 DFQATT, CDR2 SNEGSKA (reference sequence). The CDR3 covers 13 residues.

In the case of this clonotype: One end of the junction fails to match germline, which may point to a read error. V gene TRBV7-9 combines with J gene TRBJ2-1, with D possibly being TRBD1 (6 bases). The tail of the sequence fits TRBJ2-7 better, so the J call may be wrong. The CDR3 sequence is 14 residues long. Germline V gives CDR1 SEHNR, CDR2 FQNEAQ (reference sequence). CDR3 sequence: CASSLVGQGNEQYF. CDR3 DNA: TGCGCCAGCAGCTTAGTCGGGCAGGGGAACGAGCAGTACTTC.

The genes are TRBV4-1 and TRBJ1-3; TRBD1 matches 7 bases. The J segment lost 6 bases and the V segment lost 2 bases, leaving 10 bases of the junction unmatched. This CDR3 is 16 amino acids long. In germline, CDR1 is MGHRA, CDR2 YSYEKL. CDR3 coding DNA: TGCGCCAGCAGCCAACCTTTGAGGGGGCGGGAAAACACCATATATTTT. The encoded protein is CASSQPLRGRENTIYF.

The chain has TRBV4-1 and TRBJ2-5; the match to TRBD2 covers 13 bases. The junction had 17 bases not matched to a gene; V was cut back by 1 base and J by 3 bases. Germline CDR1 reads MGHRA; CDR2 reads YSYEKL. The CDR3 spans 21 residues. The CDR3 protein is CASSQGNGTSGGVLGKETQYF. The CDR3 DNA is TGCGCCAGCAGCCAAGGCAATGGAACTAGCGGGGGGGTCCTGGGGAAAGAGACCCAGTACTTC.

This clonotype was detected a few times. The chain has TRBV2 and TRBJ1-1; no clear D. Germline CDR1 reads SNHLY; CDR2 reads FYNNEI. The V and J ends lost 6 bases and 6 bases respectively, with 8 bases between them. This CDR3 comprises 11 residues. For the CDR3, the DNA is TGTGCCAGCAGAGACGTCGCTGAAGCTTTCTTT. Its protein product is CASRDVAEAFF.

In its sample, this clonotype was seen a few times. The chain uses TRBV5-1 and TRBJ2-6; TRBD1 might be the D (5 bases). The CDR3 has 16 residues. CDR1 SGHRS and CDR2 YFSETQ come from the germline V gene. V dropped 5 bases and J dropped 4 bases, with 16 bases sitting between them. CDR3 bases: TGCGCCAGCAGTTTGAACAGGTTTGGAGGGGCCAACGTCCTGACTTTC. This gives the protein CASSLNRFGGANVLTF.

V is TRBV29-1 and J is TRBJ2-7; 7 bases fit TRBD2. The CDR3 is made up of 14 amino acids. The J segment lost 4 bases and the V segment lost 0 bases, leaving 6 bases of the junction unmatched. Per the germline V gene, CDR1 is SQVTM and CDR2 is ANQGSEA. CDR3 in DNA: TGCAGCGTTGAAGATCCCCGGGGAGGGTACGAGCAGTACTTC. Its translation is CSVEDPRGGYEQYF.

The chain links TRBV4-1 to TRBJ2-5, with D tentatively TRBD1 (6 bases). The DNA matches TRBJ2-1 better at its end, which makes the J call doubtful. Germline V gives CDR1 MGHRA, CDR2 YSYEKL. The CDR3 is 13 amino acids. The CDR3 coding sequence is TGCGCCAGCAGCCATGCCGGGACATATGAGCAGTTCTTC. Translated, it gives CASSHAGTYEQFF.